This is a list of T cell receptor beta chains from one sample in a study of early T cells in non-severe SARS-CoV-2 infection. Each CDR3 protein is one row after TCRdb ran MiXCR on the 5' RACE reads. The data contain tens of thousands of distinct CDR3 sequences, 5.7% of them singletons. Input material: whole blood. These receptors all come from an adult who was a healthcare worker with PCR-confirmed SARS-CoV-2 infection or an uninfected control (not recorded which). CDR3s include the opening cysteine and the closing phenylalanine or tryptophan. Fields, in order: clone size, D gene, J gene, V gene, CDR3 protein, CDR3 DNA. The D gene is left open where the match is weak. For some rows the clone size is stated as once, few or many, or as a class when expanded; others skip it.

size: -; D: -; J: TRBJ2-7; V: TRBV27; CDR3: CASSIYGPYEQYF; DNA: TGTGCCAGCAGTATTTATGGGCCCTACGAGCAGTACTTC
size: many; D: TRBD1; J: TRBJ1-1; V: TRBV6-1; CDR3: CASSEGGGGNYEAFF; DNA: TGTGCCAGCAGTGAAGGCGGAGGGGGCAATTATGAAGCTTTCTTT
size: many; D: -; J: TRBJ1-2; V: TRBV6-2/TRBV6-3; CDR3: CASILGPGFNYGYTF; DNA: TGTGCCAGCATTCTCGGCCCAGGATTTAACTATGGCTACACCTTC
size: many; D: TRBD1; J: TRBJ2-7; V: TRBV6-6; CDR3: CASSNTQGGSYEQYF; DNA: TGTGCCAGCAGCAATACACAGGGGGGTTCCTACGAGCAGTACTTC
size: many; D: -; J: TRBJ2-7; V: TRBV20-1; CDR3: CSGRDGATYEQYF; DNA: TGCAGTGGTCGAGACGGCGCCACCTACGAGCAGTACTTC
size: many; D: -; J: TRBJ2-3; V: TRBV7-6; CDR3: CASSPRRVVGTDTQYF; DNA: TGTGCCAGCAGCCCTAGGCGGGTAGTGGGCACAGATACGCAGTATTTT
size: many; D: -; J: TRBJ1-2; V: TRBV29-1; CDR3: CSVEVAYGYGYTF; DNA: TGCAGCGTTGAAGTGGCCTACGGCTATGGCTACACCTTC
size: many; D: -; J: TRBJ2-1; V: TRBV11-1; CDR3: CASSLGTSYNEQFF; DNA: TGTGCCAGCAGCTTAGGAACTTCCTACAATGAGCAGTTCTTC
size: -; D: -; J: TRBJ2-6; V: TRBV29-1; CDR3: CSVEPARAGANVLTF; DNA: TGCAGCGTTGAGCCCGCCAGGGCTGGGGCCAACGTCCTGACTTTC
size: many; D: TRBD1; J: TRBJ2-7; V: TRBV9; CDR3: CASSVGTGSSYEQYF; DNA: TGTGCCAGCAGCGTAGGGACAGGAAGCTCCTACGAGCAGTACTTC